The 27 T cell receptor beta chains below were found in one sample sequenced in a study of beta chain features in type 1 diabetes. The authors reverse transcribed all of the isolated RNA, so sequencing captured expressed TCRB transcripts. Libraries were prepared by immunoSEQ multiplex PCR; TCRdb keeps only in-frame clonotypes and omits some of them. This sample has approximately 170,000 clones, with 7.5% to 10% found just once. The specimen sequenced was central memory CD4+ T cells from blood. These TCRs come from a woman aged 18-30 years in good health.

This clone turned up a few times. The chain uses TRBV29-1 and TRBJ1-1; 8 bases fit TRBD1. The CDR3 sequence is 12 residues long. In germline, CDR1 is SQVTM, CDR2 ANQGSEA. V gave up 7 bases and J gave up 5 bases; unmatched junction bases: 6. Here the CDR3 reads CSARQGWTEAFF. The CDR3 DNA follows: TGCAGCGCCCGACAGGGGTGGACTGAAGCTTTCTTT.

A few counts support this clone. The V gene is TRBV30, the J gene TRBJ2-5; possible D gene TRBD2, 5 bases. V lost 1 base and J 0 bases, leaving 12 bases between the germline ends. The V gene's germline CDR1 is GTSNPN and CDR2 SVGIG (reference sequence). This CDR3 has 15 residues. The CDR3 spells CAWSDPTRDQETQYF. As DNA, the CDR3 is TGTGCCTGGAGTGACCCCACTAGAGACCAAGAGACCCAGTACTTC.

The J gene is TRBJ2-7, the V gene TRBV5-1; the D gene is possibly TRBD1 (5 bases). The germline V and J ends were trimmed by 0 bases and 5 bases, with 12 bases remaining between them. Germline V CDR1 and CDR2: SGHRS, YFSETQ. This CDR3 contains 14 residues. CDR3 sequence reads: CASSLVARENEQYF. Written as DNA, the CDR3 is TGCGCCAGCAGCTTGGTTGCCAGGGAAAACGAGCAGTACTTC.

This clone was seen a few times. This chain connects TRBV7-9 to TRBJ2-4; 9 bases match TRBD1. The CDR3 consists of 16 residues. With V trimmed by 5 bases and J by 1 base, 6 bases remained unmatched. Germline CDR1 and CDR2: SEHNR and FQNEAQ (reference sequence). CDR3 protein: CASSHGTGLAKNIQYF. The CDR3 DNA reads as TGTGCCAGCAGCCACGGGACAGGGCTGGCCAAAAACATTCAGTACTTC.

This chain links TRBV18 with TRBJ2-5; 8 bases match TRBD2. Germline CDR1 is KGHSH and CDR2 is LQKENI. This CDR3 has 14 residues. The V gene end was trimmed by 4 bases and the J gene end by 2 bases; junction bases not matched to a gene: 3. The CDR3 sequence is CASSRRGGQETQYF. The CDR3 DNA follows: TGTGCCAGCTCACGCCGGGGGGGGCAAGAGACCCAGTACTTC.

Here the CDR3 reads CASSLRDISTGELFF. CDR3 sequence (DNA): TGCGCCAGCAGCTTACGGGACATATCAACCGGGGAGCTGTTTTTT. The chain joins TRBV5-1 to TRBJ2-2; TRBD1 is a possible D gene (6 bases). The germline V gene has CDR1 SGHRS and CDR2 YFSETQ. The CDR3 runs to 15 residues. The V gene lost 2 bases and the J gene lost 5 bases, with 13 bases spanning the gap.

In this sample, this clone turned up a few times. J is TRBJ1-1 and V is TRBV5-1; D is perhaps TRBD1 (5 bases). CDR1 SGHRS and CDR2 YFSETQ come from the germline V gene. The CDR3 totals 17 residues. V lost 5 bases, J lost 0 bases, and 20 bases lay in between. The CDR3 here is CASRKGWGDGMNTEAFF. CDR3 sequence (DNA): TGCGCCAGCAGAAAGGGATGGGGGGATGGCATGAACACTGAAGCTTTCTTT.

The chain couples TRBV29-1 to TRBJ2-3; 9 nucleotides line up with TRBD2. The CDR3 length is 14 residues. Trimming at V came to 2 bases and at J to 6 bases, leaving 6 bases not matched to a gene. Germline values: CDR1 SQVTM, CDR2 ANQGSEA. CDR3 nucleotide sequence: TGCAGCGTTGAATCCAGCGGGGGGTCGGATACGCAGTATTTT. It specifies CSVESSGGSDTQYF.

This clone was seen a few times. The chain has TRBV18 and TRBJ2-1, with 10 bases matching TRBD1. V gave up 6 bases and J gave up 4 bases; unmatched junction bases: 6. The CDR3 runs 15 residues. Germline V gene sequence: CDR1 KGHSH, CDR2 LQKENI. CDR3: CASSADRGPYNEQFF. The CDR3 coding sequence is TGTGCCAGCTCCGCCGACAGGGGGCCATACAATGAGCAGTTCTTC.

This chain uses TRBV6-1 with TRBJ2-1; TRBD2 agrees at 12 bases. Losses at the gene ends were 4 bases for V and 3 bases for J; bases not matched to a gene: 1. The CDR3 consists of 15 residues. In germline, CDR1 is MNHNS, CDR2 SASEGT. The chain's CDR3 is CASSGTSGIYNEQFF. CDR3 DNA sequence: TGTGCCAGCAGTGGGACTAGCGGGATCTACAATGAGCAGTTCTTC.

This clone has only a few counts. The CDR3 DNA sequence: TGTGCCAGCAGCCCCCGACAGGATATCAACTATGGCTACACCTTC. It yields the protein CASSPRQDINYGYTF. The chain carries TRBV13 and TRBJ1-2; possibly TRBD1 for D (6 bases). CDR1 and CDR2 (germline): PRHDT, FYEKMQ (reference sequence). V was trimmed by 5 bases and J by 2 bases, leaving 15 bases between them. This CDR3 has 15 amino acids.

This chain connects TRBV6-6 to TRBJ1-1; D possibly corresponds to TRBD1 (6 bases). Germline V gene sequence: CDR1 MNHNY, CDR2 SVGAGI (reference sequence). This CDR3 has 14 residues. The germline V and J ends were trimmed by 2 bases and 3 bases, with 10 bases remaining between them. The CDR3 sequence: CASSYRGADTEAFF. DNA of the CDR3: TGTGCCAGCAGTTACCGGGGGGCGGACACTGAAGCTTTCTTT.

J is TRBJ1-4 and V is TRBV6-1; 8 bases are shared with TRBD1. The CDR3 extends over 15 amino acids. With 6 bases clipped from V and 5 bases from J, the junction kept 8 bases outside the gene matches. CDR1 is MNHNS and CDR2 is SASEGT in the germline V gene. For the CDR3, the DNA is TGTGCCAGCAGCCGCCTATGGGACAGGAATGAAAAACTGTTTTTT. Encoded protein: CASSRLWDRNEKLFF.

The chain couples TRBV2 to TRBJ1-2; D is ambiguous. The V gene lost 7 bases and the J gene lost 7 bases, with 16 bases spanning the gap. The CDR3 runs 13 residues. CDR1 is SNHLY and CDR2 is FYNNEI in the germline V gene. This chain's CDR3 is CASKSQEDGGYTF. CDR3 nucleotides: TGTGCCAGCAAGAGCCAGGAGGATGGTGGCTACACCTTC.

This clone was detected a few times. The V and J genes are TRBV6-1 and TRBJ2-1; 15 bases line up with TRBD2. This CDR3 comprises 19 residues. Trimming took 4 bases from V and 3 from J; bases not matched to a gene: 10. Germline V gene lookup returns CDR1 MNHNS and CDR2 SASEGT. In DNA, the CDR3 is TGTGCCAGCAGTGGGAACCACGGGACTAGCGGGGGGCACTACAATGAGCAGTTCTTC. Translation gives CASSGNHGTSGGHYNEQFF.

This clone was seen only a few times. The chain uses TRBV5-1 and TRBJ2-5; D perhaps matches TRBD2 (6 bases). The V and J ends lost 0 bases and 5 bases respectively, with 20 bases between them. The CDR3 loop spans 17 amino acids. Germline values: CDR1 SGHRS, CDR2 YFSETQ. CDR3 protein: CASSLGLVAEHRETQYF. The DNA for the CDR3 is TGCGCCAGCAGCTTGGGATTGGTAGCGGAGCATCGGGAGACCCAGTACTTC.

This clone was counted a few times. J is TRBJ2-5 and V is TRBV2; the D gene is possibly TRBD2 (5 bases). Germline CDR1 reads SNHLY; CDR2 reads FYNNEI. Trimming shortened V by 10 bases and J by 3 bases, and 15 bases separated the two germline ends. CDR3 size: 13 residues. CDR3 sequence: CATQRGPEETQYF. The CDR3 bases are TGTGCCACTCAGAGAGGGCCAGAAGAGACCCAGTACTTC.

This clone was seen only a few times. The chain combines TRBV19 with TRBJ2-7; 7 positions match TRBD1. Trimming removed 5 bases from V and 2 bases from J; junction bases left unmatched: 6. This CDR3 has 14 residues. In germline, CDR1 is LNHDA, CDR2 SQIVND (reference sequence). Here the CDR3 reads CASSPQDRTYEQYF. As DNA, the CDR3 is TGTGCCAGTAGTCCCCAGGACAGGACCTACGAGCAGTACTTC. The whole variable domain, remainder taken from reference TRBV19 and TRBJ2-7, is DGGITQSPKYLFRKEGQNVTLSCEQNLNHDAMYWYRQDPGQGLRLIYYSQIVNDFQKGDIAEGYSVSREKKESFPLTVTSAQKNPTAFYLCASSPQDRTYEQYFGPGTRLTVT.

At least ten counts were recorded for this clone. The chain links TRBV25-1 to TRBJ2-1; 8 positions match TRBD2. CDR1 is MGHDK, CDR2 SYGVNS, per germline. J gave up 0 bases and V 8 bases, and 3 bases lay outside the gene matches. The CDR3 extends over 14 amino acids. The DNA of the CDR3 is TGTGCCAGCTCCCTAGCGGGCTCCTACAATGAGCAGTTCTTC. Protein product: CASSLAGSYNEQFF.

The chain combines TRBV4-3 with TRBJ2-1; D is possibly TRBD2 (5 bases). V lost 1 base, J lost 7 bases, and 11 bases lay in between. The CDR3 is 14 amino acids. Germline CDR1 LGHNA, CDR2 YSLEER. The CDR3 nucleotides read TGCGCCAGCAGCCAAGGGTTCCGAGGGAATGAGCAGTTCTTC. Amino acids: CASSQGFRGNEQFF.

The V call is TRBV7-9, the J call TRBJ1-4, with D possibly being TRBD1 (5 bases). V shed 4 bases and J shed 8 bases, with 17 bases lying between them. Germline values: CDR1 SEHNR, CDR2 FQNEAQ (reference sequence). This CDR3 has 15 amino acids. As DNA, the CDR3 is TGTGCCAGCAGCTCCTTCGGGACGGACTACGAAAAACTGTTTTTT. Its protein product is CASSSFGTDYEKLFF.

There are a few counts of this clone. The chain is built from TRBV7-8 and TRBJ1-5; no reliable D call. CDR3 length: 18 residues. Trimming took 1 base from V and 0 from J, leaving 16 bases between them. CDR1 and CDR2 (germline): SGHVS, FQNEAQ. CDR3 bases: TGTGCCAGCAGCTTAGTCGCCGGGAATGAGTATAGCAATCAGCCCCAGCATTTT. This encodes CASSLVAGNEYSNQPQHF.

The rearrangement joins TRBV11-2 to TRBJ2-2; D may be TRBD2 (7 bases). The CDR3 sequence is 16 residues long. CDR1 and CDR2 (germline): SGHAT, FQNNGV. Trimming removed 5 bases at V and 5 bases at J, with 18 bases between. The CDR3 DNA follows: TGTGCCAGCAGCCAGACCCGGGGGGCCAGGACCGGGGAGCTGTTTTTT. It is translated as CASSQTRGARTGELFF.

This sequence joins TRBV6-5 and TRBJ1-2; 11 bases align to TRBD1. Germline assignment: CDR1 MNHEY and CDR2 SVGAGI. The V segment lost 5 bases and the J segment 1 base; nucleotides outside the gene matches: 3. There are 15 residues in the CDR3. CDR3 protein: CASSAGTGGNYGYTF. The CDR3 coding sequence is TGTGCCAGCAGTGCCGGGACAGGGGGTAACTATGGCTACACCTTC.

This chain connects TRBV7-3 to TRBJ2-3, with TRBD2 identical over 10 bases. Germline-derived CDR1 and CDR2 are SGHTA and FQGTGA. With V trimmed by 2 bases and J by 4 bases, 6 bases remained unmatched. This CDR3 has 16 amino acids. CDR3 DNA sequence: TGTGCCAGCAGCTTACGAGCGGGGGGGCCGGCAGATACGCAGTATTTT. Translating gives CASSLRAGGPADTQYF.

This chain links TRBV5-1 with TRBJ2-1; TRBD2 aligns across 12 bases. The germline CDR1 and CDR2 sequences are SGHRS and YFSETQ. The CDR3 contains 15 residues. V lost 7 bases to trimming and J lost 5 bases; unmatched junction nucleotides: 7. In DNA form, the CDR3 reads TGCGCCAGCCGACTAGCGGGGGACCCTCACAATGAGCAGTTCTTC. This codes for CASRLAGDPHNEQFF.

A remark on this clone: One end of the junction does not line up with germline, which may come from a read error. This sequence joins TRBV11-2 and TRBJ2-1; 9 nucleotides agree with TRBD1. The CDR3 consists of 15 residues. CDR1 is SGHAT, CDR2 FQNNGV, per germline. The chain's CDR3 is CASSLDGQGTNEQFF. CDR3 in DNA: TGTGCCAGCAGCCTAGACGGACAGGGGACGAATGAGCAGTTCTTC.